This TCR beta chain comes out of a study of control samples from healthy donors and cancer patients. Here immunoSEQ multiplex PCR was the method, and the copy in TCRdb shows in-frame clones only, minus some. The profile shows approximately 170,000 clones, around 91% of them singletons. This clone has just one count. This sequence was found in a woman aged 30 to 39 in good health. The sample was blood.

Written as DNA, the CDR3 is TGTGCCAGCAAATATTCCGGGACAGGGTTTGGCTACACCTTC. Residues: CASKYSGTGFGYTF. The chain joins TRBV27 to TRBJ1-2; 9 bases align to TRBD1. Germline CDR1 reads MNHEY; CDR2 reads SMNVEV (reference sequence). The J segment lost 7 bases and the V segment lost 7 bases, leaving 10 bases of the junction unmatched. The length of the CDR3 is 14 residues.